The 15 T cell receptor beta chains below all came from one sample that was sequenced in a study of T-cell reconstitution after alpha-beta-depleted transplantation in children. Preparation of the TCRbeta library was carried out with unique molecular identifiers. TCRdb re-analysed the PCR reads in MiXCR, keeping a single row per CDR3 protein. The sample yields about 300,000 distinct CDR3 sequences, about 9.5% seen once. The sequencing here drew on PBMCs, taken before TCRalphabeta/CD19-depleted stem cell transplant. The receptors originated from a boy under two years old with acute myeloid leukemia, due to receive a stem cell transplant.

The table lists this clonotype with many counts. V and J are TRBV4-1 and TRBJ2-3; 14 nucleotides align to TRBD2. The CDR3 totals 19 residues. The germline V gene encodes CDR1 MGHRA and CDR2 YSYEKL. V shed 0 bases, J shed 1 base, and the junction held 6 bases outside the gene matches. CDR3 in amino acids: CASSQDRTSGRWGTDTQYF. CDR3 coding DNA: TGCGCCAGCAGCCAAGATCGGACTAGCGGGAGGTGGGGCACAGATACGCAGTATTTT.

The chain joins TRBV3-1 to TRBJ2-1; D gene uncertain. V was trimmed by 2 bases and J by 10 bases, leaving 12 bases between them. CDR3 size: 13 residues. Germline V lookup: CDR1 LGHDT, CDR2 YNNKEL (reference sequence). CDR3: CASSQISLGEQFF. CDR3 sequence (DNA): TGTGCCAGCAGCCAAATATCGTTGGGGGAGCAGTTCTTC.

The chain joins TRBV11-2 to TRBJ2-5; D uncertain. The V end was cut by 5 bases, the J end by 4 bases, with 14 bases between. The V gene's germline CDR1 is SGHAT and CDR2 FQNNGV. The CDR3 extends over 14 amino acids. The CDR3 region is CASSPPAKRETQYF. The CDR3 region has the DNA TGTGCCAGCAGCCCTCCGGCCAAGAGAGAGACCCAGTACTTC.

This clonotype was seen at least ten times. The chain joins TRBV5-1 to TRBJ1-2; tentatively, D is TRBD1 (6 bases). CDR1 is SGHRS, CDR2 YFSETQ, per germline. CDR3 size: 14 residues. Trimming stripped 3 bases from V and 4 bases from J, with 13 bases between. The CDR3 sequence is CASSSRGGGYGYTF. Here the CDR3 DNA reads TGCGCCAGCAGCTCCCGAGGAGGGGGCTATGGCTACACCTTC.

In this sample, this clonotype turned up many times. This rearrangement joins TRBV5-5 to TRBJ2-3; D not certain. V lost 5 bases to trimming and J lost 6 bases, with 10 bases between them. This CDR3 spans 12 amino acids. Germline CDR1 SGHKS, CDR2 YYEKEE (reference sequence). For the CDR3, the DNA is TGTGCCAGCAGTTTTCGAGTGGATACGCAGTATTTT. It specifies CASSFRVDTQYF.

There are many counts of this clonotype. V gene TRBV5-1 combines with J gene TRBJ2-7; no reliable D call. Germline values: CDR1 SGHRS, CDR2 YFSETQ. CDR3 size: 14 residues. The ends were cut back, 4 bases at V and 6 bases at J, with 17 bases in the middle. The CDR3 DNA reads as TGCGCCAGCAGCGGGCTAGGAGACCGAGGCGAGCAGTACTTC. Protein sequence: CASSGLGDRGEQYF.

The sample holds a few counts of this clonotype. The chain carries TRBV18 and TRBJ2-3, with TRBD1 matching 7 bases. This CDR3 region has 16 residues. From germline, CDR1 is KGHSH and CDR2 LQKENI. Trimming removed 1 base from V and 2 bases from J; junction bases left unmatched: 6. This CDR3 reads CASSPLRDRLTDTQYF. The DNA for the CDR3 is TGTGCCAGCTCACCACTCCGGGACAGACTCACAGATACGCAGTATTTT.

This clonotype has more than one count but fewer than ten. The gene calls are TRBV6-2 or TRBV6-3 and TRBJ2-7, with D hard to call. This CDR3 contains 14 residues. The germline V gene encodes CDR1 MNHEY and CDR2 SVGEGT. V was clipped by 4 bases and J by 0 bases, with 10 bases between them. Written as DNA, the CDR3 is TGTGCCAGCAGTTCCCAGACGTACTCCTACGAGCAGTACTTC. Translating it yields CASSSQTYSYEQYF.

This clonotype has a count of ten or more. This CDR3 is CASSLAGLNYEQYF. The CDR3, as DNA: TGCGCCAGCAGCTTGGCGGGACTAAACTACGAGCAGTACTTC. The genes are TRBV5-1 and TRBJ2-7; 7 bases are a match to TRBD2. Trimming took 0 bases from V and 3 from J; bases not matched to a gene: 3. The CDR3 has 14 amino acids. Per germline, CDR1 SGHRS and CDR2 YFSETQ.

The chain carries TRBV20-1 and TRBJ2-3; 10 bases agree with TRBD2. Unmatched junction bases numbered 4, after V lost 2 bases and J lost 2 bases. From germline, CDR1 is DFQATT and CDR2 SNEGSKA (reference sequence). The CDR3 covers 15 residues. The CDR3 loop reads CSARSSGGYTDTQYF. The CDR3 DNA reads as TGCAGTGCTAGATCTAGCGGGGGATACACAGATACGCAGTATTTT.

This chain uses TRBV6-5 with TRBJ2-1; maybe TRBD2 (5 bases). V was pared by 0 bases and J by 6 bases, with 12 bases between. The V gene's germline CDR1 is MNHEY and CDR2 SVGAGI. CDR3 length equals 15 residues. In nucleotides, the CDR3 is TGTGCCAGCAGTTACTCTGGGAGAGGCGGCAATGAGCAGTTCTTC. Protein product: CASSYSGRGGNEQFF.

This clonotype was picked up many times. The rearrangement links TRBV7-9 to TRBJ2-5; 12 bases map to TRBD2. Losses at the gene ends were 6 bases for V and 2 bases for J; bases not matched to a gene: 7. CDR1 is SEHNR and CDR2 is FQNEAQ in the germline V gene (reference sequence). There are 16 residues in the CDR3. CDR3 nucleotides: TGTGCCAGCAGTTACCGGACTAGCGGGGCTCAAGAGACCCAGTACTTC. Translation gives CASSYRTSGAQETQYF.

This clonotype was seen repeatedly, ten times or more. The V gene is TRBV9, the J gene TRBJ2-7; the D gene is possibly TRBD1 (6 bases). The germline V gene has CDR1 SGDLS and CDR2 YYNGEE. This CDR3 is 15 amino acids long. Trimming took off 0 bases at V and 3 bases at J, with 13 bases between the two ends. CDR3: CASSVDLGTRYEQYF. In DNA, the CDR3 is TGTGCCAGCAGCGTAGACTTAGGGACACGCTACGAGCAGTACTTC.

This clonotype appeared many times. The chain couples TRBV10-3 to TRBJ2-7; no reliable D call. This CDR3 comprises 11 residues. The germline CDR1 and CDR2 sequences are ENHRY and SYGVKD. V was clipped by 6 bases and J by 3 bases, with 6 bases between them. CDR3 protein: CAIRADYEQYF. In DNA, the CDR3 is TGTGCCATCAGGGCGGACTACGAGCAGTACTTC.

This clonotype was observed at least ten times. The J gene is TRBJ1-2, the V gene TRBV7-6, with unresolved D. V was shortened by 2 bases and J by 4 bases, with 8 bases between the two germline ends. This CDR3 region has 13 residues. CDR1 SGHVS and CDR2 FNYEAQ come from the germline V gene. CDR3 coding DNA: TGTGCCAGCAGCTTAAAGGGCTTCTATGGCTACACCTTC. This translates into CASSLKGFYGYTF.